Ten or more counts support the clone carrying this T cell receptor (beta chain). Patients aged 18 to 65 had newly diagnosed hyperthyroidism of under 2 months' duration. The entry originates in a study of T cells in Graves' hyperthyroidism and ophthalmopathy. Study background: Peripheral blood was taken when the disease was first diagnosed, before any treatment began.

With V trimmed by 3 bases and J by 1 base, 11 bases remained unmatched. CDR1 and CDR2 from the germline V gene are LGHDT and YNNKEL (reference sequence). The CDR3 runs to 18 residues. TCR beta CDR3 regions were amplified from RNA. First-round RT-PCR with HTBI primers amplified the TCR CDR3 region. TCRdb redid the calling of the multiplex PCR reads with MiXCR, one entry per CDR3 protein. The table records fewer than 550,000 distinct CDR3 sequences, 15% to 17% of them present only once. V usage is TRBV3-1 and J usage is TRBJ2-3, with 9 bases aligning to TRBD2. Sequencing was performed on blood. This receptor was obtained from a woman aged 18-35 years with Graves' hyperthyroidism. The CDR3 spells CASSHDWSGGRRTDTQYF. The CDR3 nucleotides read TGTGCCAGCAGCCATGATTGGAGCGGGGGGCGCCGCACAGATACGCAGTATTTT.